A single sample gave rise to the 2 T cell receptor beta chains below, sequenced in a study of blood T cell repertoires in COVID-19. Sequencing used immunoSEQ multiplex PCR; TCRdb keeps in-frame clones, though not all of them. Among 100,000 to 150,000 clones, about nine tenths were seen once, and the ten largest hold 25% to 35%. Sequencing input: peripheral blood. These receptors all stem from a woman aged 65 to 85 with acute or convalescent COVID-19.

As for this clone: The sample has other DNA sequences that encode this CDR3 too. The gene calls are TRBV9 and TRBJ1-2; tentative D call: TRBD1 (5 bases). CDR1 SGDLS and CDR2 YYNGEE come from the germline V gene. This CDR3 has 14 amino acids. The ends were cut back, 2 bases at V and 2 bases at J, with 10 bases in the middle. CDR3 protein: CASSVGQGNYGYTF. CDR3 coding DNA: TGTGCCAGCAGCGTTGGTCAGGGCAACTATGGCTACACCTTC.

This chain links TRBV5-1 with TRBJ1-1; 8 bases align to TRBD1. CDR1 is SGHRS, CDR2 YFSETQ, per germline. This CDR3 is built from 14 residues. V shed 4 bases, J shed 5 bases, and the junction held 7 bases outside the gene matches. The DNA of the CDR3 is TGCGCCAGCAGCCAGGACAGGGTCGGGACTGAAGCTTTCTTT. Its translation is CASSQDRVGTEAFF.